This entry features one T cell receptor beta chain sequence. Under the authors' procedure: How many nucleated cells were present was estimated from reference gene primer amplification. Data came from immunoSEQ multiplex PCR; TCRdb stores just in-frame clones and leaves some out. That table gives V, J and clone size, and the DNA gave D and trimming. Here the sample spans more than 150,000 clones, 86% being singletons. This sample was included in a study of blood T cell repertoires in COVID-19. In the study overall: The origin of the acute and convalescent COVID-19 samples was the United States, Italy and Spain. The analysed material was cDNA or gDNA that came from T cells, B-cell-depleted T cells, or PBMCs.

This CDR3 is built from 15 residues. CDR1 and CDR2 (germline): LGHNA, YNFKEQ. With 1 base clipped from V and 2 bases from J, the junction kept 4 bases outside the gene matches. Sequencing was done on a sample of peripheral blood. The chain joins TRBV4-2 to TRBJ1-1; TRBD1 matches 7 bases. The TCR originated in a man aged 70-80 years with active or convalescent COVID-19. In DNA, the CDR3 is TGTGCCAGCAGCCAAGCGGGACAGCAAAACACTGAAGCTTTCTTT. It specifies CASSQAGQQNTEAFF.